The entry below describes one TCR beta chain. Its cognate antigen is unknown. This sample is part of a study of T cells after yellow fever vaccination. In the study overall: It was SMART-Seq v4 Ultra Low Input that prepared the fractions with low cell numbers. Overall study findings and caveats: A secondary response was less intense yet reached its peak sooner, at day 5 versus 15. Reappearing after the booster were most of the clones from primary vaccination (around 96% CD4, 75% to 90% CD8).

The germline CDR1 and CDR2 sequences are SQVTM and ANQGSEA. V gave up 4 bases and J gave up 1 base, with 9 bases separating them. This CDR3 has 13 residues. UMIs and a universal primer site were added when TCR cDNA was made by 5'RACE template switching. TCRdb re-called the 5' RACE reads through MiXCR, storing one row per CDR3 protein. The table records about 630,000 distinct CDR3 sequences, around 12% of them present only once. The sequencing here drew on PBMCs, taken on the day of the yellow fever booster vaccination. V gene TRBV29-1 combines with J gene TRBJ2-3; D may be TRBD2 (6 bases). This TCR was recovered from a man aged 30 to 39 who received the YFV17D yellow fever vaccine. The CDR3 DNA is TGCAGCGTTGTGGAGGGAGGCACAGATACGCAGTATTTT. This translates into CSVVEGGTDTQYF.